This T cell receptor beta chain stems from a study of CD8+ T cells in alopecia areata. Background on the study: Tofacitinib lasted 6 to 18 months, then 6 months off drug.

Germline V gives CDR1 PRHDT, CDR2 FYEKMQ (reference sequence). CDR3 size: 15 residues. The junction had 14 bases not matched to a gene; V was cut back by 5 bases and J by 10 bases. Obtained from alopecia areata patients were lesional scalp punch biopsies along with peripheral blood. Whole-study findings and limits: TCR sharing across patients was less clear than in mice, possibly HLA-related. Scalp specimens additionally yield sequences from normal skin's resident alphabeta T cells.

TCR sequencing used cDNA made by reverse transcription of extracted RNA. The assay was immunoSEQ multiplex PCR, and TCRdb's table has in-frame clones only and misses some. The sample lists approximately 61,000 clones, 95% to 97% occurring once. Regarding this clone: Antigen: not known.

The TCR was taken from a human donor with alopecia areata. Sequencing used CD8+ T cells sorted from blood, obtained at week 0. The chain combines TRBV13 with TRBJ2-1, with 7 bases aligning to TRBD2. The CDR3 nucleotides read TGTGCCAGCAGCCCCGAGGCGGGGGTGCTCCAGGAGCAGTTCTTC. Translated: CASSPEAGVLQEQFF.